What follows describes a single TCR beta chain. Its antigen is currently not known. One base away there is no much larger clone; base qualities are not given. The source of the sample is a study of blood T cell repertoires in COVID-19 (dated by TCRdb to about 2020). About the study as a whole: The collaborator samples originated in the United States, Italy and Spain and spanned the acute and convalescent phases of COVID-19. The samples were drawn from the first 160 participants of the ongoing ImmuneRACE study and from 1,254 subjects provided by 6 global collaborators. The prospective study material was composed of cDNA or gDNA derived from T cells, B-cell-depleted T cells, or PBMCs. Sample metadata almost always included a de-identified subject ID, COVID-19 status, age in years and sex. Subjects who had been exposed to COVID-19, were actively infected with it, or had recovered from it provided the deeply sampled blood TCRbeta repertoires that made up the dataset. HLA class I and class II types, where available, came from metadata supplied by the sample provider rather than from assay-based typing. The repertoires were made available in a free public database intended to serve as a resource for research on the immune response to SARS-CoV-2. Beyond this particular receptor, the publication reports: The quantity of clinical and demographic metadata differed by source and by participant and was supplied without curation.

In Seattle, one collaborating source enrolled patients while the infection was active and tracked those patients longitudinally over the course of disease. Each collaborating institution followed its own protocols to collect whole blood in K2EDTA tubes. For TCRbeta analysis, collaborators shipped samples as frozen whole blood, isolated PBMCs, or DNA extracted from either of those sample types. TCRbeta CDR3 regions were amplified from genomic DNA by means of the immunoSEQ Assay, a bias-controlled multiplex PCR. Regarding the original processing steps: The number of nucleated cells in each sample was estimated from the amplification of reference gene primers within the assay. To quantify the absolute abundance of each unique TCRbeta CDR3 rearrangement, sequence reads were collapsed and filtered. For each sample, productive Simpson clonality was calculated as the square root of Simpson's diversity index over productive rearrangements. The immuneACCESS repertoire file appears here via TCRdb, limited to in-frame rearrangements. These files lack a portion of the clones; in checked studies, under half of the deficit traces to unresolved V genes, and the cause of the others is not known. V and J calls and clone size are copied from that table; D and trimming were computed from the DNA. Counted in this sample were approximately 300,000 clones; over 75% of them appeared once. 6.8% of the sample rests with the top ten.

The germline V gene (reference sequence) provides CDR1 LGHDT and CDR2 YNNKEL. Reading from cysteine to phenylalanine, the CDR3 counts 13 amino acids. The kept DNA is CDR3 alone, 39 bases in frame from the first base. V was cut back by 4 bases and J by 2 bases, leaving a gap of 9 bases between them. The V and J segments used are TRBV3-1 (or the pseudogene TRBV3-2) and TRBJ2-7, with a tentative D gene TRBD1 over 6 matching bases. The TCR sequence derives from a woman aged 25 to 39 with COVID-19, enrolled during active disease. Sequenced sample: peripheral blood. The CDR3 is CASSPQGPYEQYF. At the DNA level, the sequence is TGTGCCAGCAGCCCCCAGGGGCCCTACGAGCAGTACTTC.